The 4 T cell receptor beta chains reported below all come from one sample, sequenced in a study of blood T cell repertoires in COVID-19. Libraries were prepared by immunoSEQ multiplex PCR; TCRdb keeps only in-frame clonotypes and omits some of them. The sample holds 88,000 or so clones; roughly 90% are singletons and the top ten take around 1.2%. Input material: PBMCs or T cells enriched from blood (not recorded which). All receptors derive from a woman between 50 and 59 years old with acute COVID-19.

The V and J genes are TRBV5-5 and TRBJ2-7, with 10 bases aligning to TRBD2. Trimming took 4 bases from V and 4 from J; bases not matched to a gene: 14. The V gene's germline CDR1 is SGHKS and CDR2 YYEKEE (reference sequence). This CDR3 has 17 residues. The CDR3 DNA sequence: TGTGCCAGCAGCCGGGGGCCTAGCGGGAGTAGGGGGTACGAGCAGTACTTC. Its protein is CASSRGPSGSRGYEQYF.

J is TRBJ1-6 and V is TRBV5-5; TRBD1 agrees at 9 bases. Germline assignment: CDR1 SGHKS and CDR2 YYEKEE (reference sequence). The CDR3 totals 16 residues. Trimming at V came to 1 base and at J to 12 bases, leaving 11 bases not matched to a gene. CDR3 sequence: CASSLTGGADLRPLHF. CDR3 bases: TGTGCCAGCAGCTTGACAGGGGGCGCCGATTTAAGACCCCTCCACTTT.

The chain links TRBV5-3 to TRBJ1-6; TRBD1 matches at 8 bases. TRBV5-3 qualifies as an ORF whose function is uncertain. The V gene end was trimmed by 2 bases and the J gene end by 9 bases; junction bases not matched to a gene: 16. This CDR3 is built from 18 residues. The DNA of the CDR3 is TGTGCCAGAAGCTTCCTTGTGGGGACAGGTAGGGTCGGTTCACCCCTCCACTTT. It codes for CARSFLVGTGRVGSPLHF.

V and J are TRBV4-1 and TRBJ1-3, with a weak D call TRBD1 (5 bases). In germline, CDR1 is MGHRA, CDR2 YSYEKL. The V end was cut by 0 bases, the J end by 0 bases, with 15 bases between. The CDR3 covers 18 residues. The CDR3 DNA is TGCGCCAGCAGCCAAGATCAGAAGGGACTGAACTCTGGAAACACCATATATTTT. This encodes CASSQDQKGLNSGNTIYF.